Each of the 20 T cell receptor beta chains below was sequenced from the same sample in a study of T cells in women clearing cervical HPV infection. TCRdb keeps only in-frame clones here, not all; method: immunoSEQ multiplex PCR. This sample's table has under 45,000 clones. Input material: blood buffy coat. These receptors were collected from a woman between 18 and 70 years old with a cervical HPV16 infection that either progressed to CIN3+ or cleared (not recorded which).

As concerns this clone: The read finishes 3 residues shy of the CDR3 end, and the germline J gene is used to complete it. This chain joins TRBV19 and TRBJ1-1; D remains unclear. Germline CDR1 LNHDA, CDR2 SQIVND (reference sequence). The CDR3 extends over 14 amino acids. V was trimmed by 1 base and J by 6 bases, leaving 12 bases between them. The DNA read from the CDR3 is TGTGCCAGTAGTATAGGTAGGCAGGTTCCTGAA. Translated, it gives CASSIGRQVPE. The full CDR3 sequence reads CASSIGRQVPEAFF. Drawing the rest from reference TRBV19 and TRBJ1-1, the complete variable domain is DGGITQSPKYLFRKEGQNVTLSCEQNLNHDAMYWYRQDPGQGLRLIYYSQIVNDFQKGDIAEGYSVSREKKESFPLTVTSAQKNPTAFYLCASSIGRQVPEAFFGQGTRLTVV.

Frequency places this clone as medium-sized. Read data end 3 residues before the CDR3 end; the end is taken from the germline J gene. The rearrangement links TRBV29-1 to TRBJ2-1; 7 nucleotides line up with TRBD1. CDR3 size: 12 residues. The V segment lost 4 bases and the J segment 5 bases; nucleotides outside the gene matches: 2. Germline CDR1 is SQVTM and CDR2 is ANQGSEA. This chain's CDR3 is CSVGTGNNEQFF. CDR3 bases read: TGCAGCGTTGGGACAGGTAACAATGAG.

Note on this clone: The sequenced fragment ends 3 residues before the CDR3 boundary, so the rest is inferred from the germline J gene. This chain joins TRBV18 and TRBJ2-3; 9 positions match TRBD1. J was trimmed by 3 bases and V by 2 bases; bases with no gene match: 3. Germline V gives CDR1 KGHSH, CDR2 LQKENI. CDR3 length: 15 amino acids. CDR3 sequence: CASSPGTGITDTQYF. The covered CDR3 bases are TGTGCCAGCTCACCAGGGACAGGGATAACAGATACG.

Turning to this clone: From the germline J gene comes the end of the CDR3, since the read stops 3 residues before it. The chain combines TRBV7-8 with TRBJ1-3; TRBD1 matches at 11 bases. The ends lost 5 bases at V and 3 bases at J; junction bases unmatched: 6. Germline V gene data show CDR1 as SGHVS and CDR2 as FQNEAQ. The CDR3 loop spans 16 amino acids. CDR3 residues: CASSGWTGGGGNTIYF. CDR3 DNA, as far as it was read: TGTGCCAGCAGCGGGTGGACAGGGGGCGGTGGAAACACC.

Points on this clone: Coverage ceases 3 residues before the CDR3 finishes, and the germline J gene fills in the end. The chain is built from TRBV5-1 and TRBJ2-1; TRBD1 agrees at 7 bases. The CDR3 is 15 residues long. The V segment lost 3 bases and the J segment 0 bases; nucleotides outside the gene matches: 3. Germline V lookup: CDR1 SGHRS, CDR2 YFSETQ. CDR3 DNA, as far as it was read: TGCGCCAGCAGCTCACAGGGGTACTCCTACAATGAG. Its translation: CASSSQGYSYNE. The CDR3, in full, reads CASSSQGYSYNEQFF.

In the case of this clone: Read coverage stops 3 residues before the CDR3 terminus; the germline J gene supplies the remainder. The chain employs TRBV7-9 and TRBJ2-2; no clear D gene. The CDR3 sequence is 11 residues long. In germline, CDR1 is SEHNR, CDR2 FQNEAQ (reference sequence). The chain's CDR3 is CASSQDSPLFF. The covered CDR3 bases are TGTGCCAGCAGCCAGGATTCACCG.

With respect to this clone: The read terminates 3 residues ahead of where the CDR3 ends, so the germline J gene completes it. The genes are TRBV10-1 and TRBJ2-2; a possible D gene is TRBD1 (5 bases). CDR1 WNHNN and CDR2 SYGVQD come from the germline V gene (reference sequence). This CDR3 has 13 amino acids. Incomplete CDR3 DNA: TGCGCCAGCAGCCCCCGTGGGGCCAACGTG. Its protein is CASSPRGANV. The whole CDR3 is CASSPRGANVLFF.

Notes on this clone: The CDR3 end lies 3 residues beyond the end of the read and is filled in from the germline J gene. The V gene is TRBV18, the J gene TRBJ1-2; 10 bases agree with TRBD1. The CDR3 covers 15 residues. Germline CDR1 is KGHSH and CDR2 is LQKENI. The covered CDR3 bases are TGTGCCAGCTCACCCACGCGGACAGGGGGAGACGAC. This translates into CASSPTRTGGDD. The CDR3 as a whole reads CASSPTRTGGDDYTF.

Comment on this clone: The read ends 3 residues early relative to the CDR3; the germline J gene fills the gap. The chain carries TRBV7-9 and TRBJ1-2; D not resolved. The CDR3 contains 13 residues. CDR1 SEHNR and CDR2 FQNEAQ come from the germline V gene (reference sequence). The sequenced CDR3 bases are TGTGCCAGCAGCCCGGTAACCTCCTACGAC. Translation gives CASSPVTSYD. The full CDR3 protein reads CASSPVTSYDYTF.

Comments on this clone: The read terminates 3 residues ahead of where the CDR3 ends, so the germline J gene completes it. The chain links TRBV6-2 or TRBV6-3 to TRBJ1-2; D gene ambiguous. Germline CDR1 is MNHEY and CDR2 is SVGEGT. V was shortened by 5 bases and J by 4 bases, with 8 bases between the two germline ends. The CDR3 extends over 12 amino acids. This CDR3 is CASSQQFYGYTF. The DNA read from the CDR3 is TGTGCCAGCAGTCAACAGTTCTATGGC.

Incomplete CDR3 DNA: TGTGCCAGCAGATACGGACAGCTTGAA. It codes for CASRYGQLE. The CDR3 in its entirety is CASRYGQLEAFF. This rearrangement joins TRBV5-4 to TRBJ1-1; maybe TRBD1 (6 bases). Read sequence stops 3 residues before the CDR3 end, and the germline J gene provides the missing end. Trimming stripped 5 bases from V and 7 bases from J, with 12 bases between. CDR1 and CDR2 from the germline V gene are SGHNT and YYREEE (reference sequence). The CDR3 is 12 amino acids.

As concerns this clone: The sequenced fragment ends 3 residues before the CDR3 boundary, so the rest is inferred from the germline J gene. The same CDR3 arises from other DNA sequences in this sample as well. The chain recombines TRBV5-1 with TRBJ1-3; TRBD1 aligns across 9 bases. This CDR3 is 15 amino acids long. Germline V gives CDR1 SGHRS, CDR2 YFSETQ. The J segment lost 5 bases and the V segment lost 4 bases, leaving 7 bases of the junction unmatched. CDR3 region: CASSLTGQGRNTIYF. The CDR3 bases that were read are TGCGCCAGCAGCCTTACGGGACAGGGACGAAACACC.

As to this clone: The CDR3 end lies 3 residues beyond the end of the read and is filled in from the germline J gene. This chain uses TRBV7-2 with TRBJ1-2, with D possibly being TRBD1 (5 bases). This CDR3 is 14 amino acids long. Germline values: CDR1 SGHTA, CDR2 FQGNSA. The CDR3 loop reads CASSLAQGTYDYTF. CDR3 DNA, as far as it was read: TGTGCCAGCAGCTTAGCTCAGGGCACCTACGAC.

With regard to this clone: The read finishes 3 residues shy of the CDR3 end, and the germline J gene is used to complete it. This chain uses TRBV13 with TRBJ2-1, with TRBD2 identical over 8 bases. CDR3 size: 15 residues. The V and J ends lost 5 bases and 7 bases, in that order; junction bases with no gene match: 10. The germline V gene has CDR1 PRHDT and CDR2 FYEKMQ (reference sequence). Partial CDR3 DNA: TGTGCCAGCAGCCTCCAAATGACTAGCGTTAATGAG. Residues: CASSLQMTSVNE. The entire CDR3 protein is CASSLQMTSVNEQFF.

Here the CDR3 reads CASSTTSVTDTQYF. The part of the CDR3 DNA that was read is TGTGCCAGCAGCACCACTAGCGTCACAGATACG. The genes are TRBV9 and TRBJ2-3; 7 positions match TRBD2. The read halts 3 residues ahead of the CDR3 end, with the missing end drawn from the germline J gene. CDR1 and CDR2 from the germline V gene are SGDLS and YYNGEE. The ends lost 4 bases at V and 2 bases at J; junction bases unmatched: 4. This CDR3 region has 14 residues.

A note on this clone: Read coverage stops 3 residues before the CDR3 terminus; the germline J gene supplies the remainder. The rearrangement links TRBV2 to TRBJ2-3; the D gene is possibly TRBD1 (5 bases). There are 13 residues in the CDR3. CDR1 is SNHLY and CDR2 is FYNNEI in the germline V gene. The sequenced part of the CDR3 DNA is TGTGCCAGCAGTAGACAGACTTTTGAGACG. Translation gives CASSRQTFET. The CDR3 as a whole reads CASSRQTFETQYF. Together with reference TRBV2 and TRBJ2-3, the CDR3 gives the full variable domain: EPEVTQTPSHQVTQMGQEVILRCVPISNHLYFYWYRQILGQKVEFLVSFYNNEISEKSEIFDDQFSVERPDGSNFTLKIRSTKLEDSAMYFCASSRQTFETQYFGPGTRLTVL.

Concerning this clone: The read ends 3 residues before the CDR3 terminus; that terminus is restored from the germline J gene. The chain couples TRBV6-2 or TRBV6-3 to TRBJ2-7, with a tentative D call TRBD2 (5 bases). Trimming removed 6 bases from V and 4 bases from J, with 10 bases in between. The CDR3 is 12 amino acids. Germline V gene sequence: CDR1 MNHEY, CDR2 SVGEGT. The sequenced CDR3 bases are TGTGCCAGCAGCGGACTTTCATACGAG. Residues: CASSGLSYE. The entire CDR3 protein is CASSGLSYEQYF.

Partial CDR3 DNA: TGTGCCAGCAGCTTAATCCCAGGGGCTCAGCCG. The encoded protein is CASSLIPGAQP. The CDR3, in full, reads CASSLIPGAQPQYF. The V and J genes are TRBV7-8 and TRBJ2-3; tentative D call: TRBD1 (6 bases). The CDR3 end falls 3 residues outside the read, so it is completed with the germline J gene. The CDR3 spans 14 residues. The germline gives CDR1 SGHVS, CDR2 FQNEAQ.

Concerning this clone itself: The read ends 3 residues shy of where the CDR3 ends; the end is completed using the germline J gene. This chain connects TRBV28 to TRBJ2-1; 11 bases are shared with TRBD2. Germline values: CDR1 MDHEN, CDR2 SYDVKM. The CDR3 contains 16 residues. V shed 4 bases and J 5 bases; nucleotides not matched to a gene: 7. Incomplete CDR3 DNA: TGTGCCAGCAGTTCCACCCTAGCGGGAGGACACAATGAG. Its protein is CASSSTLAGGHNE. The full CDR3 protein is CASSSTLAGGHNEQFF.

As regards this clone: Other DNA sequences in the same sample also yield this CDR3. The sequenced part of the CDR3 DNA is TGTGCCAGCAGCTTAGGCAGGGGAGGT. Protein: CASSLGRGG. The full CDR3 reads CASSLGRGGQYF. V and J are TRBV7-9 and TRBJ2-4, with D perhaps TRBD1 or TRBD2 (6 bases each). The read halts 3 residues ahead of the CDR3 end, with the missing end drawn from the germline J gene. The germline V gene has CDR1 SEHNR and CDR2 FQNEAQ (reference sequence). This CDR3 spans 12 amino acids.